This T cell receptor beta chain comes out of a study of T cell responses to AZD1222 COVID-19 vaccine. Study background: Second-dose timings of about 4 or about 12 weeks were pooled.

The CDR3 sequence is 15 residues long. J was trimmed by 9 bases and V by 0 bases; bases with no gene match: 14. Germline CDR1 and CDR2: SQVTM and ANQGSEA. Clones were read by immunoSEQ multiplex PCR, and TCRdb kept only the in-frame ones, dropping some. Here the sample spans 110,000 to 150,000 clones, roughly 93% being singletons. This TCR was sampled from an adult in good health. The source was peripheral blood, collected on day 0 of AZD1222 vaccination. The chain has TRBV29-1 and TRBJ2-7; the match to TRBD1 covers 7 bases. The CDR3 nucleotides read TGCAGCGTTGAAGATCGACAGGGACCCCTACGAGGGCAGTACTTC. Protein sequence: CSVEDRQGPLRGQYF.